This T cell receptor (beta chain) comes out of a study of blood T cell repertoires in COVID-19. About the research overall: Samples came from the United States, Italy and Spain, spanning acute and convalescent COVID-19. The cDNA or gDNA used as material had been derived from T cells, B-cell-depleted T cells, or PBMCs.

Patients of the Seattle cohort, enrolled during active infection, were followed longitudinally. In the original processing: Amplifying reference gene primers gave estimates of nucleated cell counts. TCRdb keeps only in-frame clones here, not all; method: immunoSEQ multiplex PCR. V, J and clone size derive from that table, while D and trimming were established from the DNA sequence. The sample records about 200,000 clones, about 85% being singletons. The CDR3 is 18 amino acids. After removal of 4 bases from V and 7 bases from J, the junction contained 18 bases not matched to a gene. Germline assignment: CDR1 SGHDT and CDR2 YYEEEE.

The TCR comes from a man aged 55 to 70 with COVID-19, enrolled during active disease. Sequenced: peripheral blood. This chain uses TRBV5-6 with TRBJ2-1, with 9 positions matching TRBD2. The CDR3 coding sequence is TGTGCCAGCAGCCGTGCGATTAGCGGGAGCGGTCGACTGAATGAGCAGTTCTTC. The encoded protein is CASSRAISGSGRLNEQFF. Complete variable domain (other parts from reference TRBV5-6 and TRBJ2-1): DAGVTQSPTHLIKTRGQQVTLRCSPKSGHDTVSWYQQALGQGPQFIFQYYEEEERQRGNFPDRFSGHQFPNYSSELNVNALLLGDSALYLCASSRAISGSGRLNEQFFGPGTRLTVL.